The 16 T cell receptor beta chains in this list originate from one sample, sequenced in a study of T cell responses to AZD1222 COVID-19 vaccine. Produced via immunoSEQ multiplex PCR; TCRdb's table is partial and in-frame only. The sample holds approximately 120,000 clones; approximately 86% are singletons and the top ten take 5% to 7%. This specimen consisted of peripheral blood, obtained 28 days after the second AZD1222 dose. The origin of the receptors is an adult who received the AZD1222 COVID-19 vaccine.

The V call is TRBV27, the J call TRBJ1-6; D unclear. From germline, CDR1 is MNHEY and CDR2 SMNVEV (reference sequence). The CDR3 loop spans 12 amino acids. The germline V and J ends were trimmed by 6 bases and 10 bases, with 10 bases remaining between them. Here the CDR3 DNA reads TGTGCCAGCAGCCCCCGGTTGTCACCCCTCCACTTT. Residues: CASSPRLSPLHF.

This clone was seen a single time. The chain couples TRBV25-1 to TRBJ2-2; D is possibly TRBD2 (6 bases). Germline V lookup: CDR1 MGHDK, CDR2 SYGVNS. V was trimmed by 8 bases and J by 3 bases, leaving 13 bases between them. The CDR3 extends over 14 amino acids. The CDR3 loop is CASRYGTYTGELFF. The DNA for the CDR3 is TGTGCCAGCCGGTACGGGACTTACACCGGGGAGCTGTTTTTT.

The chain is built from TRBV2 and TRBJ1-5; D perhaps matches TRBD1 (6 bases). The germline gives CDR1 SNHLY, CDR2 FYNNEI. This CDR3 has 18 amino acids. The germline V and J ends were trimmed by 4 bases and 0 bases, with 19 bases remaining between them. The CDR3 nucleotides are TGTGCCAGCAGTGCTCAGGGGTTACGTGTTTATAGCAATCAGCCCCAGCATTTT. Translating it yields CASSAQGLRVYSNQPQHF.

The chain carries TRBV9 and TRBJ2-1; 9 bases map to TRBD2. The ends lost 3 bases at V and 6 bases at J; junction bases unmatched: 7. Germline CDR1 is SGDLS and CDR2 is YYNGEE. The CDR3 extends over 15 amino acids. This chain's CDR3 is CASSEVGTSPNEQFF. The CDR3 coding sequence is TGTGCCAGCAGCGAGGTAGGGACTAGCCCCAATGAGCAGTTCTTC.

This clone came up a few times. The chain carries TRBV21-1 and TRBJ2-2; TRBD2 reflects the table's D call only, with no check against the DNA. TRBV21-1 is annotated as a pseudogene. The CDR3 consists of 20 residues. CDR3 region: CASSAKDTSGRAKVTGELFF. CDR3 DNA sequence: TGTGCCAGCAGCGCAAAGGACACTAGCGGGAGGGCCAAAGTCACCGGGGAGCTGTTTTTT.

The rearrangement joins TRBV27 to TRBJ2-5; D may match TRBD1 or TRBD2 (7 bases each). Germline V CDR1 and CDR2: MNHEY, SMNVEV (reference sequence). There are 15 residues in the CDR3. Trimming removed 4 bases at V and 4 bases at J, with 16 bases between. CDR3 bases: TGTGCCAGCAGTTCCAGGGGGGGCCTCATAGAGACCCAGTACTTC. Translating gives CASSSRGGLIETQYF.

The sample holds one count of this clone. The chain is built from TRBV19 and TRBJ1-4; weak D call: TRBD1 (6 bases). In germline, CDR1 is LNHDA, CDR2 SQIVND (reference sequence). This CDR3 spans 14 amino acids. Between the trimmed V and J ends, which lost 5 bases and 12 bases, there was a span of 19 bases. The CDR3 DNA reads TGTGCCAGTAGTCTAACACAGGGACGGGCGGAACTGTTTTTT. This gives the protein CASSLTQGRAELFF.

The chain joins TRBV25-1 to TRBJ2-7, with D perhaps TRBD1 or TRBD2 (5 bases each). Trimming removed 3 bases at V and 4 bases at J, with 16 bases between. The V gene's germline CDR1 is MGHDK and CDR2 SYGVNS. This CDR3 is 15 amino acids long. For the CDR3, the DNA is TGTGCCAGCAGTGAGAGAGGGGCTTCGAGGTACGAGCAGTACTTC. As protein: CASSERGASRYEQYF.

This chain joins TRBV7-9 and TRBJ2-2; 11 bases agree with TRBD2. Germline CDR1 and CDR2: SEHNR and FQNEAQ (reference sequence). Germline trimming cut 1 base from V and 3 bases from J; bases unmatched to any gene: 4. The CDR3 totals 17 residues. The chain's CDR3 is CASSLEVAGGYTGELFF. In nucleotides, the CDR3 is TGTGCCAGCAGCTTAGAGGTAGCGGGAGGGTACACCGGGGAGCTGTTTTTT. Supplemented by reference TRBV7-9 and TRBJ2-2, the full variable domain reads DTGVSQNPRHKITKRGQNVTFRCDPISEHNRLYWYRQTLGQGPEFLTYFQNEAQLEKSRLLSDRFSAERPKGSFSTLEIQRTEQGDSAMYLCASSLEVAGGYTGELFFGEGSRLTVL.

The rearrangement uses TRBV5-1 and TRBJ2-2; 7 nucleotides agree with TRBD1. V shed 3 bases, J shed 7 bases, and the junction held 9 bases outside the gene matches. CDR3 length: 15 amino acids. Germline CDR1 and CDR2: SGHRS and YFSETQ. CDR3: CASSWVQGKGGELFF. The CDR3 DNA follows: TGCGCCAGCAGCTGGGTACAGGGGAAAGGCGGGGAGCTGTTTTTT.

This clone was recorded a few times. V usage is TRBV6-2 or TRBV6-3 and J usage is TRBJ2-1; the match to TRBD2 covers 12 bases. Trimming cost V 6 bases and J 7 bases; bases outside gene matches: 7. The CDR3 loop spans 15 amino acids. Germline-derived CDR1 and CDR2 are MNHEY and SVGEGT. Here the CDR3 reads CASSLTSGSPNEQFF. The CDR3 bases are TGTGCCAGCAGCCTGACTAGCGGGAGCCCAAATGAGCAGTTCTTC.

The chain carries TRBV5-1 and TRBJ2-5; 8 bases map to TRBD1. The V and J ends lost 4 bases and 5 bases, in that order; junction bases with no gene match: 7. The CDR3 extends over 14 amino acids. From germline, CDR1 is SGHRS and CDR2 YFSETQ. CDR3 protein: CASSADRGWETQYF. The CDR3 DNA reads TGCGCCAGCAGCGCCGACAGGGGTTGGGAGACCCAGTACTTC.

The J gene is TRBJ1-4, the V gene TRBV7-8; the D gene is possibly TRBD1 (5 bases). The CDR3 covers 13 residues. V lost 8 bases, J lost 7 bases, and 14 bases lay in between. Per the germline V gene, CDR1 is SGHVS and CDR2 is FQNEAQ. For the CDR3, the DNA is TGTGCCAGCTCCATAGGTGGGGGTGAAAAACTGTTTTTT. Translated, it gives CASSIGGGEKLFF.

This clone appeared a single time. The CDR3: CATSDPDRVGSYEQYF. The CDR3, as DNA: TGTGCCACCAGTGACCCGGACAGGGTGGGCTCCTACGAGCAGTACTTC. This sequence joins TRBV24-1 and TRBJ2-7, with 8 bases that match TRBD1. The CDR3 length is 16 residues. Germline V gene lookup returns CDR1 KGHDR and CDR2 SFDVKD. Unmatched junction bases numbered 7, after V lost 4 bases and J lost 0 bases.

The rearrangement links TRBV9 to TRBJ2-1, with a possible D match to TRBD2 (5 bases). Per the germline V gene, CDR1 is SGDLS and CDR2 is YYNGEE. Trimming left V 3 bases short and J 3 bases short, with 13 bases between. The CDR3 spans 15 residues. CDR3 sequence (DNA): TGTGCCAGCAGCGCCGACGGAGGCGACTACAATGAGCAGTTCTTC. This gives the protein CASSADGGDYNEQFF.

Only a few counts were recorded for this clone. The CDR3 coding sequence is TGTGCCTGGAATGAGTACAATCAGCCCCAGCATTTT. Amino acid sequence: CAWNEYNQPQHF. The rearrangement joins TRBV30 to TRBJ1-5; the D is unclear. This CDR3 has 12 residues. Germline CDR1 is GTSNPN and CDR2 is SVGIG (reference sequence). The germline V and J ends were trimmed by 4 bases and 3 bases, with 7 bases remaining between them.